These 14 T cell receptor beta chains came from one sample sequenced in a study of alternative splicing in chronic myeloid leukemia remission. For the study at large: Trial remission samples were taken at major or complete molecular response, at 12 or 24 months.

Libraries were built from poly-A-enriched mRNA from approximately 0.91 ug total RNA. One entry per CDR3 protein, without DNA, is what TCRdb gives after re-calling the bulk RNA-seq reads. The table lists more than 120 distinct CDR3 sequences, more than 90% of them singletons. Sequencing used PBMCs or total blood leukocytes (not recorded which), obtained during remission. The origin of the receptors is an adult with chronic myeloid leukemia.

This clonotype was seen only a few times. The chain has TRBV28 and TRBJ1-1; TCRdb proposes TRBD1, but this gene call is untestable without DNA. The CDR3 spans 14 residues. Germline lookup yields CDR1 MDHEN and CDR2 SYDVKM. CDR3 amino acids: CASRAGGAATEAFF.

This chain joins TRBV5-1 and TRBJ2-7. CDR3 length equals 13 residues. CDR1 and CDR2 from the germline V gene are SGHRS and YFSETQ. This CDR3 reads CASSTRTNYEQYF.

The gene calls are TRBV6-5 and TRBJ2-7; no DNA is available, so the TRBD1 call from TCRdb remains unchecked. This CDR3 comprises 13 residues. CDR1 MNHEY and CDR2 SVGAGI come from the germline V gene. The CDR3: CASRGYPTYEQYF.

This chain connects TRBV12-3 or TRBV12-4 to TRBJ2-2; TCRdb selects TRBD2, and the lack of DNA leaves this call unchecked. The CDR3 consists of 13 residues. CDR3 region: CASSFQGPGELFF.

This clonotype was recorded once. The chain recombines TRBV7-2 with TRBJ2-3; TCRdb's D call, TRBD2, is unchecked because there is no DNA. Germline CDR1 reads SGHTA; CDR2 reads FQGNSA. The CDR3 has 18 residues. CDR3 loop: CASSSPSLTSGGGDTQYF. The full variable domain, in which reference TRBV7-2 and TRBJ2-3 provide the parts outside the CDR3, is GAGVSQSPSNKVTEKGKDVELRCDPISGHTALYWYRQSLGQGLEFLIYFQGNSAPDKSGLPSDRFSAERTGGSVSTLTIQRTQQEDSAVYLCASSSPSLTSGGGDTQYFGPGTRLTVL.

The CDR3 protein is CASSPIQGTAEAFF. The rearrangement links TRBV7-9 to TRBJ1-1. The CDR3 has 14 residues. CDR1 and CDR2 (germline): SEHNR, FQNEAQ (reference sequence).

The CDR3 is CASAQGGNQPQHF. This chain joins TRBV10-2 and TRBJ1-5. The CDR3 contains 13 residues. Germline V gene data show CDR1 as WSHSY and CDR2 as SAAADI.

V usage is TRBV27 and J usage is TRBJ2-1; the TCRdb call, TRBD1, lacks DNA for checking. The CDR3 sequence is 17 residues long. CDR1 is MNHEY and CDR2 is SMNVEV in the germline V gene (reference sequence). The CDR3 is CASSKTGTIKSYNEQFF.

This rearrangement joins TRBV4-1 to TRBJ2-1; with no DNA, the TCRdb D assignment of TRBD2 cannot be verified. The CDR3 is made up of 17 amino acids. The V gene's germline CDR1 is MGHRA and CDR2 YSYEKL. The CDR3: CASSQERLAGVADEQFF.

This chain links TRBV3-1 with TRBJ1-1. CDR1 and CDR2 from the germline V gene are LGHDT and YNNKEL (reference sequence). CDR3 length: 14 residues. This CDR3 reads CASSQVRGNTEAFF.

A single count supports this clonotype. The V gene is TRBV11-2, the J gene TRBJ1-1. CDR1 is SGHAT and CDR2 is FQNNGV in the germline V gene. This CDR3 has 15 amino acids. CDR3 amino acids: CASSSGQGGTTEAFF.

The CDR3 protein is CASSFWRGEDTQYF. This chain uses TRBV12-3 or TRBV12-4 with TRBJ2-3; TCRdb lists TRBD2, though no DNA is available to test this call. The CDR3 is made up of 14 amino acids.

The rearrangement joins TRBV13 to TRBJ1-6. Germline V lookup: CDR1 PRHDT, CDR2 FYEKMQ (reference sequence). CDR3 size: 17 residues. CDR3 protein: CASSLGGADPYNSPLHF.

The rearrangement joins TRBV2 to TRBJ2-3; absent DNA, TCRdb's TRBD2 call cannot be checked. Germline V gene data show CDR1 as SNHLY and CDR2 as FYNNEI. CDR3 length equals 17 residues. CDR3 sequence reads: CASTPIYLERGTDTQYF.